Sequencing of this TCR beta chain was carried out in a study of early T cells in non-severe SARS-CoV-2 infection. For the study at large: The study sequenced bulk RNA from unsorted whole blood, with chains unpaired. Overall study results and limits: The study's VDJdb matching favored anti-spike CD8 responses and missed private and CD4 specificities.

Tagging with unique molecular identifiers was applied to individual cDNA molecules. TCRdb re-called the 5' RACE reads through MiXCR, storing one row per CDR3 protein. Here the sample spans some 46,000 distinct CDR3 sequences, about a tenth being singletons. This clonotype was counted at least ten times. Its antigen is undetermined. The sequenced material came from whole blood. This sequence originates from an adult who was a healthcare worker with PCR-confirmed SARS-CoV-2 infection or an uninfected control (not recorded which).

The CDR3 DNA reads TGTGCCAGCAGTTTATCTCAGAGGATGAACACTGAAGCTTTCTTT. Its translation: CASSLSQRMNTEAFF. The chain couples TRBV27 to TRBJ1-1, with D hard to call. CDR1 MNHEY and CDR2 SMNVEV come from the germline V gene (reference sequence). The ends were cut back, 0 bases at V and 0 bases at J, with 8 bases in the middle. The CDR3 covers 15 residues.